Listed below are T cell receptor beta chains from one sample, sequenced in a study of PD-1 blockade in mismatch repair-deficient tumors. This table comes from immunoSEQ multiplex PCR, and its TCRdb copy is limited to in-frame clones, with some not included. In the table there are some 120,000 clones, more than 60% of which are singletons. The source was peripheral blood, collected more than 58 weeks after starting pembrolizumab. The source is an adult with mismatch repair-deficient cancer. CDR3s include the opening cysteine and the closing phenylalanine or tryptophan. Fields, in order: D gene, V gene, clone size, J gene, CDR3 DNA, CDR3 protein. The D gene is left open where the match is weak. The size entry is marked missing in some rows and otherwise reads once, few, many or a size class.

-,TRBV28,few,TRBJ1-2,TGTGCCAGCAGACCCGCGGGAGTCTCCTATGGCTACACCTTC,CASRPAGVSYGYTF
-,TRBV5-1,-,TRBJ2-1,TGCGCCAGCAGCTTGGAACTAGCTTTGGATGAGCAGTTCTTC,CASSLELALDEQFF
-,TRBV6-5,-,TRBJ1-2,TGTGCCAGCAGTTACCAATTGGGCAGAGAAAACTATGGCTACACCTTC,CASSYQLGRENYGYTF
TRBD2,TRBV10-1,-,TRBJ2-1,TGCGCCACGAGTGACCCTAGCGGGACGACTGGGGATGAGCAGTTCTTC,CATSDPSGTTGDEQFF
-,TRBV4-3,-,TRBJ2-1,TGCGCCAGCAGCCAACGGGGAGGCGACAATGAGCAGTTCTTC,CASSQRGGDNEQFF
TRBD2,TRBV5-6,-,TRBJ2-4,TGTGCCAGCAGCTTCTGGCGGGAGGGGGCCAAAAACATTCAGTACTTC,CASSFWREGAKNIQYF
-,TRBV6-1,-,TRBJ2-5,TGTGCCAGCAGTGAACCGGCCCCGGCGGCCCAAGAGACCCAGTACTTC,CASSEPAPAAQETQYF
TRBD1,TRBV19,-,TRBJ1-1,TGTGCCAGTATCTCGACGGACAGGGGCACTGAAGCTTTCTTT,CASISTDRGTEAFF
-,TRBV18,-,TRBJ2-2,TGTGCCAGCTCACGCCCCGGGGCAACCGGGGAGCTGTTTTTT,CASSRPGATGELFF
TRBD1,TRBV5-5,once,TRBJ1-2,TGTGCCAGCAGCTTGGGGGGACAGGGGAACTATGGCTACACCTTC,CASSLGGQGNYGYTF
-,TRBV4-1,-,TRBJ2-7,TGCGCCAGCAGCCAAGATTCGGGGTTGGTCCCCTACGAGCAGTACTTC,CASSQDSGLVPYEQYF
-,TRBV27,-,TRBJ1-1,TGTGCCAGCAATGAGGGTTGGCCCGCTGAAGCTTTCTTT,CASNEGWPAEAFF
-,TRBV6-5,-,TRBJ2-5,TGTGCCAGCAGTTACGGGAAAGGATCCCCTCAAGAGACCCAGTACTTC,CASSYGKGSPQETQYF
TRBD1,TRBV9,-,TRBJ1-1,TGTGCCAGCAGCGGACAGGGGGCGGACACTGAAGCTTTCTTT,CASSGQGADTEAFF
-,TRBV7-9,-,TRBJ1-2,TGTGCCAGCAGCTCAGGCCTGGGCTACACCTTC,CASSSGLGYTF
-,TRBV5-4,-,TRBJ2-7,TGTGCCAGCAGCTCGGACCCGGGGCTGAGGAACGAGCAGTACTTC,CASSSDPGLRNEQYF
-,TRBV10-3,-,TRBJ2-1,TGTGCCATCGAGGGAGAACGGGCCAATGAGCAGTTCTTC,CAIEGERANEQFF